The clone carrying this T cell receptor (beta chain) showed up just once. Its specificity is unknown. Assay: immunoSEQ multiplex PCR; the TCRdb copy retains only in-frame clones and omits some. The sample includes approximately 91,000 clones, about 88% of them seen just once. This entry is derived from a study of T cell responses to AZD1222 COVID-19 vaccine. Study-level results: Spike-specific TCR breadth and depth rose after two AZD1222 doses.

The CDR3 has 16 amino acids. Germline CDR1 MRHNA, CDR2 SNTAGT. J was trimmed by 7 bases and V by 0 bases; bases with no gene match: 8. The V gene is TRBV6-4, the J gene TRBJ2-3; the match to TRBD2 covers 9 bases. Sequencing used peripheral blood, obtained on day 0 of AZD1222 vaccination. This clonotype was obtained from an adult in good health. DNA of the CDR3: TGTGCCAGCAGTGACTCGGCTAGCGGGGACATTAATACGCAGTATTTT. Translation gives CASSDSASGDINTQYF.